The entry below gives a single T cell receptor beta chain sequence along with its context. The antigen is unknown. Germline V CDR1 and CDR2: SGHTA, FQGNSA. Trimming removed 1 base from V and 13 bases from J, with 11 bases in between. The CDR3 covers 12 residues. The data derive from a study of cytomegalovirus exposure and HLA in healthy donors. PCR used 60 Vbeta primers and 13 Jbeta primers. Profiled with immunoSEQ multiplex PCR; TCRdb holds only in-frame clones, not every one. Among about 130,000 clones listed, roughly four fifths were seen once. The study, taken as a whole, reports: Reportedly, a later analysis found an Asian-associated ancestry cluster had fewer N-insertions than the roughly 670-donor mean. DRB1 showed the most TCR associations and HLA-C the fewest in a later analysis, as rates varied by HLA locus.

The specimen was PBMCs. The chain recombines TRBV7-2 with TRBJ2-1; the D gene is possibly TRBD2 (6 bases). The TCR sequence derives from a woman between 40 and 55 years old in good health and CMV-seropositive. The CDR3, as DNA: TGTGCCAGCAGCTTAGAAGTGGGAGGTCAGTTCTTC. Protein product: CASSLEVGGQFF.